The clone carrying this T cell receptor (beta chain) was observed a handful of times. The antigen remains undetermined. Germline V gene lookup returns CDR1 LGHDT and CDR2 YNNKEL (reference sequence). The CDR3 is 19 amino acids. V lost 7 bases and J lost 7; bases outside the gene matches: 23. This sample was included in a study of T cell repertoires in cytomegalovirus infection. The overall study: It was recently identified HLA-C-restricted and well-studied HLA-B-restricted CMV epitopes that the study used. Through public TCR beta signatures, both CMV infection and matching HLA type were indicated.

TCRdb independently ran MiXCR on the reads; one entry per CDR3 protein. The sample shows approximately 910,000 distinct CDR3 sequences, less than 35% of them seen only once. The sample in question was cultured CD8+ T cells from PBMCs, obtained from culture after CMV antigen stimulation. The chain couples TRBV3-1 to TRBJ2-2; 8 bases map to TRBD1. This receptor was identified in a human donor in good health (CMV status not recorded). Some clones in this sample may be carry-over from other donors' samples. The CDR3 loop reads CASIDKYPGGESYGGELFF. CDR3 nucleotide sequence: TGTGCCAGCATCGACAAGTACCCAGGGGGCGAGTCTTACGGCGGGGAGCTGTTTTTT.